The 13 T cell receptor beta chains listed next were all sequenced from one sample in a study of blood T cell repertoires in COVID-19. TCRdb keeps only in-frame clones here, not all; method: immunoSEQ multiplex PCR. The sample shows approximately 180,000 clones, approximately 89% of them seen only once. The sample taken for sequencing was PBMCs or T cells enriched from blood (not recorded which). Every receptor here comes from a woman between 40 and 55 years old with acute COVID-19.

The V and J genes are TRBV10-1 and TRBJ2-2; TRBD2 agrees at 7 bases. The CDR3 has 16 amino acids. V lost 3 bases to trimming and J lost 0 bases; unmatched junction nucleotides: 4. Germline CDR1 is WNHNN and CDR2 is SYGVQD (reference sequence). CDR3 DNA: TGCGCCAGCAGTGACCCCGGGGGGTCGAACACCGGGGAGCTGTTTTTT. Protein product: CASSDPGGSNTGELFF.

This chain links TRBV30 with TRBJ1-1; 8 bases match TRBD1. CDR3 length: 11 residues. V lost 5 bases and J lost 7; bases outside the gene matches: 3. Germline V lookup: CDR1 GTSNPN, CDR2 SVGIG (reference sequence). The DNA of the CDR3 is TGTGCCTGGGCGACAGGGGTTGAAGCTTTCTTT. Translation: CAWATGVEAFF.

The chain is built from TRBV7-2 and TRBJ2-2, with D possibly being TRBD1 (6 bases). Germline assignment: CDR1 SGHTA and CDR2 FQGNSA. This CDR3 has 18 residues. Trimming took off 4 bases at V and 1 base at J, with 19 bases between the two ends. The CDR3 reads CASSSTLRTAKNTGELFF. The CDR3 nucleotides are TGTGCCAGCAGCTCTACCCTTAGGACAGCGAAGAACACCGGGGAGCTGTTTTTT. The whole variable domain, remainder taken from reference TRBV7-2 and TRBJ2-2, is GAGVSQSPSNKVTEKGKDVELRCDPISGHTALYWYRQSLGQGLEFLIYFQGNSAPDKSGLPSDRFSAERTGGSVSTLTIQRTQQEDSAVYLCASSSTLRTAKNTGELFFGEGSRLTVL.

This chain connects TRBV6-2 or TRBV6-3 to TRBJ1-2; TRBD1 might be the D (5 bases). V lost 2 bases, J lost 6 bases, and 13 bases lay in between. CDR3 size: 14 residues. The V gene's germline CDR1 is MNHEY and CDR2 SVGEGT. The CDR3 loop is CASSYQGLADGYTF. CDR3 in DNA: TGTGCCAGCAGTTACCAGGGTTTGGCGGATGGCTACACCTTC.

This chain connects TRBV10-3 to TRBJ2-2; 11 nucleotides line up with TRBD1. J lost 6 bases, V lost 10 bases, and 13 bases had no gene match. Germline loops: CDR1 ENHRY, CDR2 SYGVKD. The length of the CDR3 is 16 residues. CDR3: CATLVADRGLAGELFF. The CDR3 DNA is TGTGCCACCCTTGTAGCGGACAGGGGGCTAGCCGGGGAGCTGTTTTTT.

This sequence joins TRBV2 and TRBJ2-5; 7 nucleotides match TRBD2. Germline CDR1 and CDR2: SNHLY and FYNNEI. There are 15 residues in the CDR3. V lost 4 bases to trimming and J lost 1 base; unmatched junction nucleotides: 6. CDR3 amino acids: CASSGTLAGQETQYF. CDR3 coding DNA: TGTGCCAGCAGTGGAACTTTAGCGGGCCAAGAGACCCAGTACTTC.

The rearrangement joins TRBV6-1 to TRBJ1-1; 9 positions match TRBD1. Losses at the gene ends were 1 base for V and 4 bases for J; bases not matched to a gene: 1. This CDR3 spans 14 amino acids. In germline, CDR1 is MNHNS, CDR2 SASEGT. The DNA of the CDR3 is TGTGCCAGCAGTGAAGGGACAGGGGCCACTGAAGCTTTCTTT. Translated: CASSEGTGATEAFF.

J is TRBJ2-1 and V is TRBV7-8; 11 bases agree with TRBD2. Losses at the gene ends were 4 bases for V and 7 bases for J; bases not matched to a gene: 9. CDR1 is SGHVS and CDR2 is FQNEAQ in the germline V gene. The CDR3 totals 16 residues. The CDR3 region is CASSSIAGGQLNEQFF. CDR3 coding DNA: TGTGCCAGCAGCTCAATAGCGGGAGGGCAGTTAAATGAGCAGTTCTTC.

The chain joins TRBV6-4 to TRBJ2-3; 10 bases agree with TRBD2. The CDR3 length is 11 residues. Germline assignment: CDR1 MRHNA and CDR2 SNTAGT. With 10 bases clipped from V and 8 bases from J, the junction kept 3 bases outside the gene matches. The DNA of the CDR3 is TGTGCCATCAGGACTAGCGGTACGCAGTATTTT. It encodes CAIRTSGTQYF.

The V gene is TRBV5-1, the J gene TRBJ2-1; 14 nucleotides agree with TRBD2. Looked up from germline, CDR1 is SGHRS and CDR2 is YFSETQ. This CDR3 is 15 amino acids long. V shed 3 bases, J shed 10 bases, and the junction held 6 bases outside the gene matches. CDR3 sequence (DNA): TGCGCCAGCAGCTGGGGGACTAGCGGGAGAAAGGAGCAGTTCTTC. Translation: CASSWGTSGRKEQFF.

The chain has TRBV5-1 and TRBJ2-5; 7 positions agree with TRBD1. This CDR3 is built from 14 residues. Trimming took 4 bases from V and 5 from J; bases not matched to a gene: 8. Germline V CDR1 and CDR2: SGHRS, YFSETQ. DNA for the CDR3: TGCGCCAGCAGCGTAACAGGGGTGGAGGAGACCCAGTACTTC. This codes for CASSVTGVEETQYF.

In this sample, this clone turned up a few times. The rearrangement uses TRBV11-2 and TRBJ2-1; 10 positions match TRBD2. Germline V gives CDR1 SGHAT, CDR2 FQNNGV. This CDR3 region has 15 residues. Unmatched junction bases numbered 5, after V lost 5 bases and J lost 4 bases. CDR3 in DNA: TGTGCCAGCAGCACCCGAGCGGGGGGGTACAATGAGCAGTTCTTC. Translating gives CASSTRAGGYNEQFF.

The J gene is TRBJ2-7, the V gene TRBV7-2; D is perhaps TRBD1 (5 bases). The CDR3 consists of 14 residues. The germline CDR1 and CDR2 sequences are SGHTA and FQGNSA. V was shortened by 2 bases and J by 2 bases, with 10 bases between the two germline ends. The CDR3 DNA is TGTGCCAGCAGCTTACGGGCAGGGACCTACGAGCAGTACTTC. As protein: CASSLRAGTYEQYF.